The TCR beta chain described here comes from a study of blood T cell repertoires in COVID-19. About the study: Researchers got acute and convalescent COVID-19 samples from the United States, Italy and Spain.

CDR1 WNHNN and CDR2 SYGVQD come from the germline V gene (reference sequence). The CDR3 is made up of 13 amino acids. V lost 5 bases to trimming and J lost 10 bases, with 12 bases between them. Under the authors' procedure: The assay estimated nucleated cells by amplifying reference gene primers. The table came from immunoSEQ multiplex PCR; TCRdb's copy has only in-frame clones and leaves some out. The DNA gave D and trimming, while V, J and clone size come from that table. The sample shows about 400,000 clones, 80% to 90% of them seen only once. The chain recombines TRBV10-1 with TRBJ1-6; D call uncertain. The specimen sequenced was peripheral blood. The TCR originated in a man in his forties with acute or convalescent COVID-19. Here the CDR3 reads CASSRGFGSPLHF. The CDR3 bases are TGCGCCAGCAGTCGAGGGTTCGGATCACCCCTCCACTTT.